The 31 T cell receptor beta chains given below trace back to one sample, sequenced in a study of blood T cell repertoires in COVID-19. Method: immunoSEQ multiplex PCR; TCRdb's copy keeps in-frame clones and lacks some. The table lists about 240,000 clones, about 88% of them singletons. The source material was peripheral blood. These receptors originate from a woman between 35 and 50 years old who had recovered from COVID-19.

The chain combines TRBV4-2 with TRBJ2-7, with TRBD2 matching 8 bases. Trimming cost V 1 base and J 2 bases; bases outside gene matches: 4. The germline V gene has CDR1 LGHNA and CDR2 YNFKEQ. This CDR3 region has 15 residues. The CDR3 protein is CASSQAPLAAYEQYF. The CDR3 DNA sequence: TGTGCCAGCAGCCAAGCGCCACTAGCGGCCTACGAGCAGTACTTC.

The V gene is TRBV11-2, the J gene TRBJ1-1, with a weak D call TRBD1 (6 bases). Trimming cost V 5 bases and J 4 bases, with 14 bases left between them. The germline CDR1 and CDR2 sequences are SGHAT and FQNNGV. The CDR3 is 14 residues long. CDR3 nucleotides: TGTGCCAGCAGCCCCCGTAGGGGGGGCACTGAAGCTTTCTTT. Translation gives CASSPRRGGTEAFF.

The chain has TRBV19 and TRBJ1-2; 7 bases align to TRBD1. The CDR3 contains 14 residues. CDR1 LNHDA and CDR2 SQIVND come from the germline V gene (reference sequence). V lost 3 bases to trimming and J lost 2 bases; unmatched junction nucleotides: 3. CDR3 DNA sequence: TGTGCCAGTAGTATTGGGACAGAAAACTATGGCTACACCTTC. Translation: CASSIGTENYGYTF.

The V and J genes are TRBV28 and TRBJ1-2, with 7 bases that match TRBD1. V dropped 2 bases and J dropped 2; count of bases not matched to a gene: 5. Per the germline V gene, CDR1 is MDHEN and CDR2 is SYDVKM. This CDR3 has 15 residues. CDR3 sequence: CASSLAGTANYGYTF. Written as DNA, the CDR3 is TGTGCCAGCAGTTTAGCCGGGACAGCCAACTATGGCTACACCTTC.

The count of this clone is one. The chain couples TRBV4-3 to TRBJ1-5; TRBD1 might be the D (5 bases). The CDR3 length is 15 residues. V shed 0 bases and J shed 9 bases, with 15 bases lying between them. Per germline, CDR1 LGHNA and CDR2 YSLEER. Here the CDR3 reads CASSQDRRGTWPQHF. The CDR3 coding sequence is TGCGCCAGCAGCCAAGATAGGAGGGGCACTTGGCCCCAGCATTTT.

The rearrangement joins TRBV4-3 to TRBJ1-5; D is perhaps TRBD1 (5 bases). The CDR3 covers 17 residues. Germline V gene lookup returns CDR1 LGHNA and CDR2 YSLEER. The V end lost 4 bases, the J end lost 1 base, and 17 bases lay between the germline ends. The CDR3 region has the DNA TGCGCCAGCAGCCGGGAAAAGTGGGGGGGGAGCAATCAGCCCCAGCATTTT. Its protein is CASSREKWGGSNQPQHF.

The chain couples TRBV6-2 or TRBV6-3 to TRBJ2-1, with D tentatively TRBD2 (5 bases). CDR1 and CDR2 (germline): MNHEY, SVGEGT. The CDR3 spans 11 residues. Trimming left V 6 bases short and J 9 bases short, with 9 bases between. DNA for the CDR3: TGTGCCAGCAGCCTAGCCCTTGAGCAGTTCTTC. Residues: CASSLALEQFF.

V is TRBV10-3 and J is TRBJ2-5; TRBD1 matches at 7 bases. The V gene's germline CDR1 is ENHRY and CDR2 SYGVKD. With V trimmed by 6 bases and J by 4 bases, 8 bases remained unmatched. The CDR3 sequence is 14 residues long. The CDR3 reads CAIRPGQAAETQYF. CDR3 nucleotides: TGTGCCATCAGACCAGGACAGGCGGCAGAGACCCAGTACTTC.

This chain connects TRBV19 to TRBJ2-1; 8 bases map to TRBD1. The ends lost 3 bases at V and 4 bases at J; junction bases unmatched: 5. The germline gives CDR1 LNHDA, CDR2 SQIVND (reference sequence). The CDR3 is made up of 15 amino acids. CDR3 region: CASSMSRGRYNEQFF. CDR3 in DNA: TGTGCCAGTAGTATGTCCAGGGGGCGGTACAATGAGCAGTTCTTC.

As for this clone: One end of the junction is discordant with germline, which a read error may explain. J is TRBJ2-1 and V is TRBV7-7; 9 nucleotides match TRBD1. CDR1 SSHAT and CDR2 FNYEAQ come from the germline V gene (reference sequence). This CDR3 comprises 13 residues. CDR3 residues: CASSPDRGNEQFF. DNA for the CDR3: TGTGCTAGCAGCCCGGACAGGGGAAATGAGCAGTTCTTC. The whole variable domain, filled in from reference TRBV7-7 and TRBJ2-1, reads GAGVSQSPRYKVTKRGQDVTLRCDPISSHATLYWYQQALGQGPEFLTYFNYEAQPDKSGLPSDRFSAERPEGSISTLTIQRTEQRDSAMYRCASSPDRGNEQFFGPGTRLTVL.

This rearrangement joins TRBV9 to TRBJ1-1; D gene unclear. Per the germline V gene, CDR1 is SGDLS and CDR2 is YYNGEE. The CDR3 contains 13 residues. Trimming cost V 3 bases and J 4 bases, with 10 bases left between them. In DNA form, the CDR3 reads TGTGCCAGCAGCGGAGGAGGTGCCACTGAAGCTTTCTTT. Protein sequence: CASSGGGATEAFF. The variable domain in full, with the rest retrieved from reference TRBV9 and TRBJ1-1, is DSGVTQTPKHLITATGQRVTLRCSPRSGDLSVYWYQQSLDQGLQFLIQYYNGEERAKGNILERFSAQQFPDLHSELNLSSLELGDSALYFCASSGGGATEAFFGQGTRLTVV.

The rearrangement links TRBV3-1 (or the pseudogene TRBV3-2) to TRBJ1-5; TRBD1 matches at 9 bases. Germline V lookup: CDR1 LGHDT, CDR2 YNNKEL (reference sequence). J lost 3 bases, V lost 0 bases, and 15 bases had no gene match. The CDR3 runs to 20 residues. In DNA, the CDR3 is TGTGCCAGCAGCCAAGATCTGGGACAGGGCCTGTCCTTTCACAATCAGCCCCAGCATTTT. Its translation is CASSQDLGQGLSFHNQPQHF.

The genes are TRBV5-6 and TRBJ1-5; a possible D gene is TRBD1 (6 bases). The length of the CDR3 is 16 residues. Germline V gene data show CDR1 as SGHDT and CDR2 as YYEEEE. The germline V and J ends were trimmed by 1 base and 3 bases, with 14 bases remaining between them. The CDR3 sequence is CASSLRPGGPNQPQHF. The CDR3 DNA is TGTGCCAGCAGCTTGCGTCCGGGGGGCCCCAATCAGCCCCAGCATTTT.

The chain joins TRBV11-3 to TRBJ1-1, with a possible D match to TRBD1 (5 bases). Trimming stripped 0 bases from V and 1 base from J, with 9 bases between. This CDR3 is 15 amino acids long. Germline CDR1 reads SGHNT; CDR2 reads YENEEA. As DNA, the CDR3 is TGTGCCAGCAGCTTAGATCCTAGGGGGAACACTGAAGCTTTCTTT. Residues: CASSLDPRGNTEAFF.

The V gene is TRBV4-2, the J gene TRBJ2-7; maybe TRBD2 (6 bases). Germline CDR1 reads LGHNA; CDR2 reads YNFKEQ. The CDR3 extends over 16 amino acids. V lost 4 bases to trimming and J lost 2 bases, with 18 bases between them. The CDR3 here is CASSRVGAGNAYEQYF. The CDR3 nucleotides are TGTGCCAGCAGCCGCGTAGGGGCGGGAAACGCCTACGAGCAGTACTTC.

The chain couples TRBV12-3 or TRBV12-4 to TRBJ1-2; D not certain. The CDR3 loop spans 12 amino acids. Deletions cut 3 bases from V and 4 bases from J, with 6 bases between. CDR3 nucleotides: TGTGCCAGCAGTTTCGGCGGCTATGGCTACACCTTC. Translation: CASSFGGYGYTF.

This chain links TRBV13 with TRBJ2-1, with D tentatively TRBD2 (5 bases). Per the germline V gene, CDR1 is PRHDT and CDR2 is FYEKMQ (reference sequence). The V end lost 2 bases, the J end lost 5 bases, and 7 bases lay between the germline ends. The CDR3 covers 13 residues. The CDR3 region has the DNA TGTGCCAGCAGCTTACTAGCAGACAATGAGCAGTTCTTC. Amino acid sequence: CASSLLADNEQFF.

V gene TRBV27 combines with J gene TRBJ1-2, with 7 positions matching TRBD1. Germline lookup yields CDR1 MNHEY and CDR2 SMNVEV (reference sequence). CDR3 length equals 13 residues. The trim removed 7 bases at V and 7 bases at J, leaving 9 bases unmatched. The CDR3 DNA sequence: TGTGCCAGCAAAACAGGGGCGGCGGGTGGCTACACCTTC. It codes for CASKTGAAGGYTF.

V is TRBV5-5 and J is TRBJ2-7; a weak D match, TRBD1 (7 bases). From germline, CDR1 is SGHKS and CDR2 YYEKEE (reference sequence). Trimming left V 4 bases short and J 7 bases short, with 30 bases between. The CDR3 spans 18 residues. Here the CDR3 DNA reads TGTGCCAGCAGCCCCCGACCAGGGGCTCCAGGGGGGTACACGGAGCAGTACTTC. It is translated as CASSPRPGAPGGYTEQYF.

The chain has TRBV5-1 and TRBJ2-3; 10 positions agree with TRBD2. V lost 4 bases and J lost 3; bases outside the gene matches: 8. The CDR3 spans 16 residues. Germline values: CDR1 SGHRS, CDR2 YFSETQ. CDR3 bases: TGCGCCAGCAGCCCGGGGGGGACTAGCGCAACAGATACGCAGTATTTT. Its translation: CASSPGGTSATDTQYF.

V is TRBV11-3 and J is TRBJ1-4; TRBD1 agrees at 11 bases. This CDR3 has 14 amino acids. The ends lost 5 bases at V and 12 bases at J; junction bases unmatched: 8. Per germline, CDR1 SGHNT and CDR2 YENEEA. The DNA for the CDR3 is TGTGCCAGCAGCCAGGACAGGGGGCTAGGAGAACTGTTTTTT. Amino acid sequence: CASSQDRGLGELFF.

The chain links TRBV2 to TRBJ1-5; D might be TRBD1 (6 bases). The germline gives CDR1 SNHLY, CDR2 FYNNEI. This CDR3 has 13 amino acids. V was pared by 4 bases and J by 7 bases, with 11 bases between. Here the CDR3 reads CASSARTAQPQHF. Here the CDR3 DNA reads TGTGCCAGCAGTGCCCGGACAGCCCAGCCCCAGCATTTT.

The chain links TRBV30 to TRBJ1-2, with D possibly matching TRBD1 (5 bases). There are 12 residues in the CDR3. From germline, CDR1 is GTSNPN and CDR2 SVGIG (reference sequence). Trimming pared 2 bases from V and 4 bases from J, leaving 8 bases between. The CDR3 bases are TGTGCCTGGAGTCCCGGGGGCTATGGCTACACCTTC. Residues: CAWSPGGYGYTF.

The rearrangement joins TRBV4-2 to TRBJ2-1; tentative D call: TRBD1 (6 bases). CDR3 length equals 16 residues. Germline V gives CDR1 LGHNA, CDR2 YNFKEQ. Trimming removed 0 bases at V and 5 bases at J, with 14 bases between. As DNA, the CDR3 is TGTGCCAGCAGCCAAGAGCAGGGGTCGGGACACAATGAGCAGTTCTTC. Protein product: CASSQEQGSGHNEQFF.

The chain has TRBV19 and TRBJ1-1; TRBD1 might be the D (5 bases). Germline assignment: CDR1 LNHDA and CDR2 SQIVND (reference sequence). V gave up 6 bases and J gave up 3 bases, with 8 bases separating them. There are 12 residues in the CDR3. CDR3 bases: TGTGCCAGTAGGTGGGGGGACACTGAAGCTTTCTTT. Its protein product is CASRWGDTEAFF.

The chain recombines TRBV6-5 with TRBJ2-1, with D perhaps matching TRBD1 (6 bases). From germline, CDR1 is MNHEY and CDR2 SVGAGI. This CDR3 is 15 amino acids long. Trimming left V 7 bases short and J 2 bases short, with 15 bases between. CDR3 bases: TGTGCCAGCACCCCCACCAGGGGACCCTACAATGAGCAGTTCTTC. The encoded protein is CASTPTRGPYNEQFF.

J is TRBJ2-1 and V is TRBV6-4; 8 bases agree with TRBD2. Losses at the gene ends were 2 bases for V and 11 bases for J; bases not matched to a gene: 8. This CDR3 has 14 amino acids. Germline V gene lookup returns CDR1 MRHNA and CDR2 SNTAGT. The CDR3 region is CASSDPGVAGKQFF. The CDR3 region has the DNA TGTGCCAGCAGTGACCCCGGGGTAGCGGGAAAGCAGTTCTTC.

The V gene is TRBV7-6, the J gene TRBJ2-1; tentatively, D is TRBD2 (5 bases). The germline CDR1 and CDR2 sequences are SGHVS and FNYEAQ. This CDR3 comprises 14 residues. V was trimmed by 5 bases and J by 10 bases, leaving 18 bases between them. The CDR3 here is CASSPRGSLNEQFF. For the CDR3, the DNA is TGTGCCAGCAGCCCCCGCGGGTCCCTTAACGAGCAGTTCTTC.

J is TRBJ2-5 and V is TRBV7-9, with TRBD2 matching over 11 bases. CDR1 SEHNR and CDR2 FQNEAQ come from the germline V gene (reference sequence). The CDR3 is made up of 15 amino acids. V gave up 5 bases and J gave up 2 bases; unmatched junction bases: 4. CDR3 region: CASSRLAGQQETQYF. The CDR3 DNA is TGTGCCAGCAGCCGACTAGCGGGGCAGCAAGAGACCCAGTACTTC.

The chain has TRBV7-9 and TRBJ2-7, with TRBD2 matching over 11 bases. The junction had 7 bases not matched to a gene; V was cut back by 2 bases and J by 7 bases. CDR1 is SEHNR and CDR2 is FQNEAQ in the germline V gene (reference sequence). This CDR3 has 15 amino acids. The CDR3 coding sequence is TGTGCCAGCAGCTTATTGTCTAGCGGGAGGAGGGAGCAGTACTTC. This translates into CASSLLSSGRREQYF. Filled out from reference TRBV7-9 and TRBJ2-7, the complete variable domain reads DTGVSQNPRHKITKRGQNVTFRCDPISEHNRLYWYRQTLGQGPEFLTYFQNEAQLEKSRLLSDRFSAERPKGSFSTLEIQRTEQGDSAMYLCASSLLSSGRREQYFGPGTRLTVT.

The chain combines TRBV7-2 with TRBJ1-5; D unresolved. Germline V CDR1 and CDR2: SGHTA, FQGNSA. Between the trimmed V and J ends, which lost 5 bases and 11 bases, there was a span of 22 bases. This CDR3 region has 15 residues. CDR3 nucleotide sequence: TGTGCCAGCAGCCCCACCGGGGTCCGCCTCGCGTCCCAGCATTTT. It is translated as CASSPTGVRLASQHF.